The T cell receptor beta chain described here comes from a study of chemoradiotherapy in HPV16-positive cancers. Study overall: Candidate HPV-specific clones and shared TCR motifs came from a couple of HPV16-positive patients. Study-wide results and limits: During treatment, candidate HPV-specific clones and E7-related motifs expanded in tumor.

As for this clone: What it binds is unknown.

Assay: immunoSEQ multiplex PCR; the TCRdb copy retains only in-frame clones and omits some. The sample lists 25,000 to 30,000 clones, approximately 93% occurring once. Germline V gene data show CDR1 as SGHTA and CDR2 as FQGNSA. V lost 6 bases and J lost 4, with 13 bases in between. The CDR3 is 14 amino acids. Here the sequenced sample was blood, taken from a patient who underwent chemoradiotherapy. The source is a human donor with HPV-associated anogenital cancer. The rearrangement joins TRBV7-2 to TRBJ2-1, with D tentatively TRBD1 (7 bases). The CDR3 region is CASRQGGSYNEQFF. The CDR3 nucleotides are TGTGCCAGCAGGCAGGGGGGCAGTTACAATGAGCAGTTCTTC.